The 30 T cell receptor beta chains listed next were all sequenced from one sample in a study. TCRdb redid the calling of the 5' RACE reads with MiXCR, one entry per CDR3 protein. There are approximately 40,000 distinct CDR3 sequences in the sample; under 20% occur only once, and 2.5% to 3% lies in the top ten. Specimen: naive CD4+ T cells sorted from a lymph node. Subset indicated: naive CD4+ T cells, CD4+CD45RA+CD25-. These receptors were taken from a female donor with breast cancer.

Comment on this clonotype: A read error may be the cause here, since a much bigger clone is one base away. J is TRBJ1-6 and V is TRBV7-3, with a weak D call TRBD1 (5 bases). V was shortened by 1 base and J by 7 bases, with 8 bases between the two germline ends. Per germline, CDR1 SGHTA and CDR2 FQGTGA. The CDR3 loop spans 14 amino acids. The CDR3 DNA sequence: TGTGCCAGCAGCTTAAGGCGGGGGAATTCACCCCTCCACTTT. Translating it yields CASSLRRGNSPLHF.

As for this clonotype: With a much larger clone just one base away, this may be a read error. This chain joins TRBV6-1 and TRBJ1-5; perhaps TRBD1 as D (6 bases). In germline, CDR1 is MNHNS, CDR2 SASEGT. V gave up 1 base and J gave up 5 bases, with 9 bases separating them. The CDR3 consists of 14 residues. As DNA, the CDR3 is TGTGCCAGCAGTGAAGGCGGGGGCGATCAGCCCCAGCATTTT. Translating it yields CASSEGGGDQPQHF.

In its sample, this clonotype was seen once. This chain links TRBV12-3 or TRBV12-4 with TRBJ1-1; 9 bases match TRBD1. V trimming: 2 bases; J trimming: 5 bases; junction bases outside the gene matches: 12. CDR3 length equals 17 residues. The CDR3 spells CASSLSMGDRDRTEAFF. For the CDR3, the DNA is TGTGCCAGCAGTTTAAGTATGGGGGACAGGGACAGGACTGAAGCTTTCTTT.

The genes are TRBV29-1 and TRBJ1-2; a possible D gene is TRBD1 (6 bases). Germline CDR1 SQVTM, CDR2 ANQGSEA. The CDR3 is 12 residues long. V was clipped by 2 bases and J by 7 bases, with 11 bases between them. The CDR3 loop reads CSVEQQGCGYTF. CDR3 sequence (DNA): TGCAGCGTTGAACAACAGGGCTGTGGCTACACCTTC.

CDR3 residues: CASNPDGNQPQHF. In DNA, the CDR3 is TGTGCCAGCAACCCGGACGGGAATCAGCCCCAGCATTTT. The chain couples TRBV5-6 to TRBJ1-5; D is uncertain. CDR3 length equals 13 residues. Trimming took 6 bases from V and 4 from J, leaving 11 bases between them. Per germline, CDR1 SGHDT and CDR2 YYEEEE. Complete variable domain (other parts from reference TRBV5-6 and TRBJ1-5): DAGVTQSPTHLIKTRGQQVTLRCSPKSGHDTVSWYQQALGQGPQFIFQYYEEEERQRGNFPDRFSGHQFPNYSSELNVNALLLGDSALYLCASNPDGNQPQHFGDGTRLSIL.

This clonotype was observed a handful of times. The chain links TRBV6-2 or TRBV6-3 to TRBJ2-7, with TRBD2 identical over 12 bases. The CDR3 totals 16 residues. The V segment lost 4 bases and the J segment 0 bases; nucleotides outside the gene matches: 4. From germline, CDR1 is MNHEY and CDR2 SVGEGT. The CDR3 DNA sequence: TGTGCCAGCAGTTTGGGGACTAGCGGGTCCTCCTACGAGCAGTACTTC. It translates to CASSLGTSGSSYEQYF.

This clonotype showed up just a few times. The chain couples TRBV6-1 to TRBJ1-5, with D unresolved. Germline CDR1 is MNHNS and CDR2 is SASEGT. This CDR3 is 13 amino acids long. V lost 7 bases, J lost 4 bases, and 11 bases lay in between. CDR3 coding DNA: TGTGCCAGCACCTCAAGGATAAATCAGCCCCAGCATTTT. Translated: CASTSRINQPQHF.

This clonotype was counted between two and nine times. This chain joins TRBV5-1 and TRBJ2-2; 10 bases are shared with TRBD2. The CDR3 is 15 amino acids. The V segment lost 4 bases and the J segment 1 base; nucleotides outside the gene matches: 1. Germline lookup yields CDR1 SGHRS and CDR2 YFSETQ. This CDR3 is CASSRTSGNTGELFF. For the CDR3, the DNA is TGCGCCAGCAGCCGGACTAGCGGGAACACCGGGGAGCTGTTTTTT.

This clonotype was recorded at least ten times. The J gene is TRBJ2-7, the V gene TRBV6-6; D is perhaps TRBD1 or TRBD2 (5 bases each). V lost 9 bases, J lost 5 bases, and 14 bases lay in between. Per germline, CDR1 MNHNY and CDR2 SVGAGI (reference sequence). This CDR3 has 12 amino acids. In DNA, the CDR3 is TGTGCCAGTACTCCGAGAGGGGACGAGCAGTACTTC. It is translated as CASTPRGDEQYF.

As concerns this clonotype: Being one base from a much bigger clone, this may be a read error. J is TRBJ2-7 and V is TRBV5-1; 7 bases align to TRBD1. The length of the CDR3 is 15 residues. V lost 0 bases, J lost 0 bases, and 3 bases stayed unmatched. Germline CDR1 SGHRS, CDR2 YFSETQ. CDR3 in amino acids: CASSLVAGGSYEQYV. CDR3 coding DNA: TGCGCCAGCAGCTTGGTGGCAGGGGGCTCCTACGAGCAGTACGTC.

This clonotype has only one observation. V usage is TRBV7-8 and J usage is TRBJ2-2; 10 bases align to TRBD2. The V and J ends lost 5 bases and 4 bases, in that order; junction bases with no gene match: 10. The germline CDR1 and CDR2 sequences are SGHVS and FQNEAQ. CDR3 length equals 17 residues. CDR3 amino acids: CASSENLAGGSTGELFF. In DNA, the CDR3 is TGTGCCAGCAGCGAGAACTTAGCGGGAGGTAGCACCGGGGAGCTGTTTTTT.

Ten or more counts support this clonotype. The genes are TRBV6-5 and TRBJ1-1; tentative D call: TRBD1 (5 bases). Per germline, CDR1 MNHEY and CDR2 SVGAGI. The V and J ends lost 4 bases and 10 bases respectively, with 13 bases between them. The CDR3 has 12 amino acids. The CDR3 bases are TGTGCCAGCAGTTCCACAGGCAAGGGAGCTTTCTTT. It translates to CASSSTGKGAFF.

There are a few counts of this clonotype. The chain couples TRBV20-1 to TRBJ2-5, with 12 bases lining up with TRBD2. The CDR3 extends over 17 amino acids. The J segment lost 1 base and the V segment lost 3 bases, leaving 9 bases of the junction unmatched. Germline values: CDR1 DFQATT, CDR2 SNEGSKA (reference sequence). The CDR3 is CSARPPWTSGAQETQYF. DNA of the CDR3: TGCAGTGCTAGGCCCCCCTGGACTAGCGGGGCCCAAGAGACCCAGTACTTC.

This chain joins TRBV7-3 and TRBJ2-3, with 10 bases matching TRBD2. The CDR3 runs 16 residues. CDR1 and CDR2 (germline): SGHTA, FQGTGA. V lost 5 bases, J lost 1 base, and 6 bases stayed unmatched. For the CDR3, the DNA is TGTGCCAGCAGCCTCGGACTAGCGGCTGGCACAGATACGCAGTATTTT. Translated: CASSLGLAAGTDTQYF.

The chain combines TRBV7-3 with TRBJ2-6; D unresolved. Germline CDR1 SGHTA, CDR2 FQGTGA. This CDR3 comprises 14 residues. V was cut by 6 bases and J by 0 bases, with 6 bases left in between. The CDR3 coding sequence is TGTGCCAGCAGGCTGGACTCTGGGGCCAACGTCCTGACTTTC. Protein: CASRLDSGANVLTF.

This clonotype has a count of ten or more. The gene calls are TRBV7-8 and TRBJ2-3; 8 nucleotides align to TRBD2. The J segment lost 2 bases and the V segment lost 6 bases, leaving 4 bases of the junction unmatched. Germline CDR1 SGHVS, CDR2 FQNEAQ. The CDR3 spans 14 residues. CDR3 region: CASSGLAYTDTQYF. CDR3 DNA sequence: TGTGCCAGCAGTGGACTAGCTTACACAGATACGCAGTATTTT.

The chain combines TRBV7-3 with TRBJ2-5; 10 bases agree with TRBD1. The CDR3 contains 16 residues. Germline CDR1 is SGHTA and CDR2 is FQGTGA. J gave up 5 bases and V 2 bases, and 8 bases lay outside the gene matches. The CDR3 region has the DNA TGTGCCAGCAGCTTATCTGGACAGGGGGGAAGGGAGACCCAGTACTTC. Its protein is CASSLSGQGGRETQYF.

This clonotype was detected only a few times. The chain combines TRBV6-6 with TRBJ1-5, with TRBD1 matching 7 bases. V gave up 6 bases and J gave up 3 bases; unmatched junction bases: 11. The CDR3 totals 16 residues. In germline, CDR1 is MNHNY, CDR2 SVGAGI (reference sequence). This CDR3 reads CASSFNRGGNNQPQHF. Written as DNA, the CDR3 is TGTGCCAGCAGCTTCAACAGGGGTGGGAACAATCAGCCCCAGCATTTT.

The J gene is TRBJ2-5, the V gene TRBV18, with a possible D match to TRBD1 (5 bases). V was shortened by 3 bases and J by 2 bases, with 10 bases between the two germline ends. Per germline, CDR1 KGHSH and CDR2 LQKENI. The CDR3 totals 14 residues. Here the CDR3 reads CASSPPTVQETQYF. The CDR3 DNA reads TGTGCCAGCTCACCCCCGACAGTACAAGAGACCCAGTACTTC.

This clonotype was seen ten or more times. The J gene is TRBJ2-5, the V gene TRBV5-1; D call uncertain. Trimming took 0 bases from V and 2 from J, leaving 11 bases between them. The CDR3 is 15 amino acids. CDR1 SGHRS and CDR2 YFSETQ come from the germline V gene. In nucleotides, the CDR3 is TGCGCCAGCAGCTTGGGAGCTGCGGTACAAGAGACCCAGTACTTC. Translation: CASSLGAAVQETQYF.

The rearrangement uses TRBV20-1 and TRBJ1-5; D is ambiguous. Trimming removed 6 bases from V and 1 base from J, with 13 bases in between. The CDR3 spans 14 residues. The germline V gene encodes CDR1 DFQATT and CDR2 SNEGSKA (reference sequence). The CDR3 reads CSAGQPGSNQPQHF. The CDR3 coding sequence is TGCAGTGCCGGGCAGCCGGGCAGCAATCAGCCCCAGCATTTT.

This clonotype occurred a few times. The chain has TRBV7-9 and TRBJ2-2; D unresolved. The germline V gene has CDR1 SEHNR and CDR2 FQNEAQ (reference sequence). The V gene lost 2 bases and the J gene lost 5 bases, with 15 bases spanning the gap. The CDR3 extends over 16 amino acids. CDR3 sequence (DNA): TGTGCCAGCAGCTTAACCCCCTGGACGGGTACCGGGGAGCTGTTTTTT. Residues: CASSLTPWTGTGELFF.

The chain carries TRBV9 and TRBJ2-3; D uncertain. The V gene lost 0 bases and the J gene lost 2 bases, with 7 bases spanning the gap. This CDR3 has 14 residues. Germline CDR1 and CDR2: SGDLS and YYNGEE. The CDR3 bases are TGTGCCAGCAGCGTAGGCCAGGACACAGATACGCAGTATTTT. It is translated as CASSVGQDTDTQYF. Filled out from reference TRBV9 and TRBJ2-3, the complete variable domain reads DSGVTQTPKHLITATGQRVTLRCSPRSGDLSVYWYQQSLDQGLQFLIQYYNGEERAKGNILERFSAQQFPDLHSELNLSSLELGDSALYFCASSVGQDTDTQYFGPGTRLTVL.

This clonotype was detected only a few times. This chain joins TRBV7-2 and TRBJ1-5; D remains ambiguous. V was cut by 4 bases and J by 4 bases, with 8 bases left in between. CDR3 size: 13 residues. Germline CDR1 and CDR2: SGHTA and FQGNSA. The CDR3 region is CASSSTRNQPQHF. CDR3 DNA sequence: TGTGCCAGCAGCTCAACTAGGAATCAGCCCCAGCATTTT.

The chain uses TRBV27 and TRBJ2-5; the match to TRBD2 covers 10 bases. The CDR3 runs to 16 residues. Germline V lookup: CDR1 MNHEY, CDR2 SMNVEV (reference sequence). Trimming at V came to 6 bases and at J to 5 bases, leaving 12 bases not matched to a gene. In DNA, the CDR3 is TGTGCCAGCAGGGGGGGGACTAGCGAGGGGTGGGAGACCCAGTACTTC. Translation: CASRGGTSEGWETQYF.

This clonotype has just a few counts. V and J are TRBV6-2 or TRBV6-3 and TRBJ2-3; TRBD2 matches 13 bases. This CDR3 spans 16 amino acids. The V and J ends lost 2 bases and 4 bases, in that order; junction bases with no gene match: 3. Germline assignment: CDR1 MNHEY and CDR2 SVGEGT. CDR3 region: CASSYKTSGRPDTQYF. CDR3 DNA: TGTGCCAGCAGTTACAAGACTAGCGGGAGGCCAGATACGCAGTATTTT.

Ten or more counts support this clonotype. The CDR3 here is CASSYRSTDTQYF. The CDR3 DNA reads as TGCGCCAGCAGCTACCGTAGCACAGATACGCAGTATTTT. The chain is built from TRBV5-1 and TRBJ2-3, with D unresolved. CDR1 is SGHRS, CDR2 YFSETQ, per germline. The CDR3 length is 13 residues. V was shortened by 3 bases and J by 0 bases, with 5 bases between the two germline ends.

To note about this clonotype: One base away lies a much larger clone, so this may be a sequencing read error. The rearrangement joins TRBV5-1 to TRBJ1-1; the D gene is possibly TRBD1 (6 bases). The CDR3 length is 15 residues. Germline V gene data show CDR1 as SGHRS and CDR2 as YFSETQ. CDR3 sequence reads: CVSSLVGATNTEAFF. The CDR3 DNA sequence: TGCGTCAGCAGCTTGGTGGGGGCGACGAACACTGAAGCTTTCTTT. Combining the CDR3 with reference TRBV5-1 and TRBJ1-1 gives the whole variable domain KAGVTQTPRYLIKTRGQQVTLSCSPISGHRSVSWYQQTPGQGLQFLFEYFSETQRNKGNFPGRFSGRQFSNSRSEMNVSTLELGDSALYLCVSSLVGATNTEAFFGQGTRLTVV.

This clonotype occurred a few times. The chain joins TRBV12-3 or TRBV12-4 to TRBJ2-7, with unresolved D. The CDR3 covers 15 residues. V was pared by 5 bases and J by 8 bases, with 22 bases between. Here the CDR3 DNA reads TGTGCCAGCAGTCCCTTGACGGGTCGCGTCACAAAGCAGTACTTC. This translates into CASSPLTGRVTKQYF.

CDR3 protein: CASSQDDSLDTEAFF. CDR3 in DNA: TGTGCCAGCAGCCAAGACGACAGTTTGGACACTGAAGCTTTCTTT. The J gene is TRBJ1-1, the V gene TRBV4-2, with a weak D call TRBD1 (5 bases). Germline assignment: CDR1 LGHNA and CDR2 YNFKEQ. This CDR3 comprises 15 residues. The V end was cut by 0 bases, the J end by 3 bases, with 11 bases between.